This TCR beta chain came from a study of T cells in Graves' hyperthyroidism and ophthalmopathy. The study's findings and limits: The model predicted ophthalmopathy a median around six months before onset. Most clonotypes expanded in the thyroid (above 0.001) were also present in blood. Ophthalmopathy stood apart from stable hyperthyroidism in a 13 V-J model.

This clonotype was counted ten times or more. Its antigen remains unidentified. TCR beta CDR3 sequences were amplified from RNA transcripts. Primed by the HTBI set, a first-round RT-PCR was run on the TCR CDR3. TCRdb reprocessed the multiplex PCR reads with MiXCR, giving one entry per CDR3 protein. The sample carries around 620,000 distinct CDR3 sequences, 15% to 20% recorded once. Material for sequencing was blood. This TCR came from a woman in her twenties or thirties with Graves' hyperthyroidism.

This CDR3 reads CASSLLWETQYF. Here the CDR3 DNA reads TGTGCCAGCAGTTTACTGTGGGAGACCCAGTACTTC. The chain has TRBV28 and TRBJ2-5; D remains ambiguous. Germline loops: CDR1 MDHEN, CDR2 SYDVKM. V was shortened by 2 bases and J by 5 bases, with 6 bases between the two germline ends. This CDR3 spans 12 amino acids.